This T cell receptor (beta chain) originates from a study of cytomegalovirus exposure and HLA in healthy donors. Study results and limitations: About 87% or about 30% of the time was how often most TCR beta V segments were productive, according to an earlier analysis. A missense variant in DCLRE1C was later tied to TCR beta V- and J-gene trimming.

Unrecorded immune exposure was likely among donors, who were nominally healthy when sampled. V lost 1 base to trimming and J lost 11 bases; unmatched junction nucleotides: 8. The CDR3 loop spans 13 amino acids. The germline CDR1 and CDR2 sequences are GTSNPN and SVGIG (reference sequence). PCR used 60 Vbeta primers and 13 Jbeta primers. Sequencing used immunoSEQ multiplex PCR; TCRdb keeps in-frame clones, though not all of them. The table has over 150,000 clones, over 65% seen once. Remarks on this clone: Its antigen is not known.

Sequenced sample: PBMCs. This chain links TRBV30 with TRBJ1-5, with TRBD1 matching over 7 bases. This sequence was found in a woman aged 55-69 years in good health and CMV-seropositive. Here the CDR3 DNA reads TGTGCCTGGAGTGACGCGGACAGGTCAGCCCAGCATTTT. It yields the protein CAWSDADRSAQHF.